This T cell receptor (beta chain) was recovered during a study of early T cells in non-severe SARS-CoV-2 infection. TCRdb re-analysed the 5' RACE reads in MiXCR, keeping a single row per CDR3 protein. This repertoire shows about 85,000 distinct CDR3 sequences, approximately 14% found once; its top ten account for 6% to 7.5%. The sample consisted of whole blood. The receptor was derived from an adult who was a healthcare worker with PCR-confirmed SARS-CoV-2 infection or an uninfected control (not recorded which).

The CDR3 loop is CAWRSPGANYGYTF. The CDR3 DNA reads as TGTGCCTGGAGAAGCCCGGGTGCTAACTATGGCTACACCTTC. The V gene is TRBV30, the J gene TRBJ1-2, with no clear D. Between the trimmed V and J ends, which lost 3 bases and 0 bases, there was a span of 11 bases. CDR1 and CDR2 from the germline V gene are GTSNPN and SVGIG (reference sequence). The CDR3 is 14 amino acids. The full variable domain, rest sourced from reference TRBV30 and TRBJ1-2, is SQTIHQWPATLVQPVGSPLSLECTVEGTSNPNLYWYRQAAGRGLQLLFYSVGIGQISSEVPQNLSASRPQDRQFILSSKKLLLSDSGFYLCAWRSPGANYGYTFGSGTRLTVV.